This T cell receptor beta chain stems from a study of shared clonotypes between healthy human individuals (TCRdb year 2020). Study-wide context: The cohort included three men and two women between 18 and 49 years of age. Libraries were prepared and TCR repertoires were sequenced by different laboratories using diverse techniques, in order to increase sequencing depth and limit assay-specific biases. For each donor, CD4 naive and CD4 memory were each given three plates, CD8 naive was given two plates, and CD8 memory was given one plate. Leukapheresis yielded between about 0.94 and 10 billion PBMCs per donor. The study deeply sequenced blood TCR repertoires of about 5 healthy adults to estimate repertoire size and the extent of clonotype sharing between individuals. Results and caveats for the whole study, not just this receptor: Estimated clonotype richness was generally larger for naive than for memory subsets. When a handful of donors were compared, the shared fraction of clonotypes was approximately 5% for naive CD4, around 3.5% for naive CD8, 2.3% for memory CD4, and around 0.37% for memory CD8. Rarefaction of sorted-subset datasets indicated incomplete sequencing despite the large sequencing depth. Based on pairwise subsampling, the degree of clonotype sharing among donors was expected to be affected by sequencing depth. Compared with non-shared clonotypes, clonotypes shared by all four sorted-subset donors had higher generation probabilities. The genetic and exposure-history diversity represented was limited by the small number of donors. Sampling was restricted to blood, and TCR repertoires in tissues likely differ from the TCR repertoires found in blood.

TCR CDR3 regions were amplified from genomic DNA by multiplex PCR using the deep immunoSEQ assay. Extracted genomic DNA from each cell subset was distributed evenly across all wells of several immunoSEQ 96-well plates, and each plate was treated as a replicate. For sorted subsets, each replicate PCR was loaded with around 220 ng genomic DNA, equivalent to 25,000 to 30,000 T cell genomes. Purified libraries were quantified with a Qubit 3.0 fluorometer, sized on a Bioanalyzer 2100, and re-quantified with the KAPA Library Quantification kit. Each immunoSEQ 96-well plate was sequenced on its own single-read 150-cycle Illumina NextSeq 550 flow cell. In the source study's methods: The immunoSEQ output contained only junctional sequences without quality scores, so filtering could not match that applied to full-length reads. To assign V/J genes and CDR3, sequences were annotated against IMGT germline references using PyIR, a Python wrapper for IgBLAST v1.9. Reads with weak V/J assignments (E-value above 1e-6), missing CDR3, stop codons, out-of-frame junctions, or ambiguous translated residues were removed. A V3J clonotype was defined by an identical inferred V gene, J gene, and CDR3 amino acid sequence. Percentage overlap between repertoires was computed as shared unique clonotypes divided by the size of the smaller repertoire. Three approaches were used to assess repertoire richness: RTK rarefaction, the Chao1 estimator, and Recon v2.1 estimates of unobserved clonotypes. Generation probabilities were computed with OLGA for all TCRbeta clonotypes obtained by the gDNA method from several donors. In TCRdb, the immuneACCESS table is reduced to in-frame sequences with V and J assigned. These tables do not hold every clone; where another copy was compared, an unresolved V gene accounts for under half, and the others remain unexplained. Clonal size and the V and J genes are those of that table, whereas D and trimming came from the DNA. The table for this sample lists hundreds of thousands of clones; about 95% of them were counted only once. The leading ten clones occupy about 0.11% of the sample.

For the CD8 naive samples, CD45RO-negative cells were positively selected for CCR7, yielding a CD45RA+CCR7+ population from which TemRA cells were excluded. Healthy HIV-negative adults with no recently reported acute infections or vaccinations were included as donors. All donors were Caucasian adults living in Nashville, Tennessee, USA. Blood was collected by leukapheresis, and PBMCs were isolated by Ficoll-Histopaque density gradient centrifugation and then cryopreserved in liquid nitrogen vapor phase. Analytical flow cytometry was used to check the purity and quantity of every magnetically sorted T cell population. Each sorted fraction had its genomic DNA isolated and then quantified by UV absorbance on a Nanodrop 2000c. CDR1 and CDR2, per the germline V gene (reference sequence), are SEHNR and FQNEAQ. CDR3 length: 16 amino acids, cysteine to phenylalanine. Only the CDR3 portion is preserved as DNA: 48 bases, with reading frame beginning at the first base. V loses 5 bases of germline sequence and J loses 0 bases, and the interval between the two ends is 16 bases.

This clone was picked up one time. No antigen is known for it. It has no much larger one-base neighbor in the sample; base qualities were not kept. The clonotype comes from a woman aged 25 to 39 in good health. The rearranged segments are TRBV7-9 and TRBJ1-1; no D gene call is confident. Sequencing used naive CD8+ T cells sorted from blood. The cell subset or site label on this specimen signifies: CD45RA+CCR7+. The bases are TGTGCCAGCAGCACACCACTGATAGGCATGAACACTGAAGCTTTCTTT. It is translated as CASSTPLIGMNTEAFF.